Below, 20 T cell receptor beta chains from the same sample are listed, as sequenced in a study of blood T cells in healthy people across ages. Together with a sample-barcoded 5' primer, a J-beta primer mix was included in a second PCR lasting about 7 to 12 cycles. TCRdb analysed the 5' RACE reads with MiXCR anew, one entry per CDR3 protein. In the table there are almost 300,000 distinct CDR3 sequences, around 30% of which are singletons. The sequenced sample was blood. Receptors originate from a woman between 70 and 85 years old in good health.

This clonotype came up a few times. J is TRBJ2-5 and V is TRBV11-2; 11 nucleotides align to TRBD1. V was pared by 4 bases and J by 5 bases, with 3 bases of the junction left unmatched. This CDR3 has 14 residues. Germline V CDR1 and CDR2: SGHAT, FQNNGV. The CDR3: CASSSGTGGETQYF. CDR3 coding DNA: TGTGCCAGCAGCTCCGGGACAGGGGGGGAGACCCAGTACTTC.

The chain employs TRBV6-1 and TRBJ2-7; D is undetermined. Germline assignment: CDR1 MNHNS and CDR2 SASEGT. V was cut by 6 bases and J by 2 bases, with 14 bases left in between. CDR3 length equals 14 residues. CDR3 coding DNA: TGTGCCAGCAGCGGTAGTTGGGGTCCCTACGAGCAGTACTTC. It encodes CASSGSWGPYEQYF.

The J gene is TRBJ2-7, the V gene TRBV7-2; TRBD2 matches at 9 bases. Germline V gene lookup returns CDR1 SGHTA and CDR2 FQGNSA. The CDR3 contains 14 residues. V shed 4 bases and J 3 bases; nucleotides not matched to a gene: 4. The CDR3 DNA reads TGTGCCAGCAGCTCCCAAGCGGGAGGCTACGAGCAGTACTTC. Protein: CASSSQAGGYEQYF.

This chain joins TRBV20-1 and TRBJ1-2; D might be TRBD1 (6 bases). The length of the CDR3 is 15 residues. Trimming pared 1 base from V and 5 bases from J, leaving 17 bases between. Germline V gene sequence: CDR1 DFQATT, CDR2 SNEGSKA (reference sequence). The chain's CDR3 is CSARGRLDRNYGYTF. CDR3 bases: TGCAGTGCTAGAGGGAGACTTGACAGGAATTATGGCTACACCTTC.

This rearrangement joins TRBV11-2 to TRBJ2-7; D ambiguous. CDR3 length: 12 amino acids. Trimming stripped 3 bases from V and 6 bases from J, with 9 bases between. The germline CDR1 and CDR2 sequences are SGHAT and FQNNGV. The CDR3 DNA reads TGTGCCAGCAGCTTGTTGGGCGCCGAGCAGTACTTC. Amino acids: CASSLLGAEQYF.

The sample holds a few counts of this clonotype. The rearrangement joins TRBV4-3 to TRBJ2-6; D possibly uses TRBD1 or TRBD2 (5 bases each). V was trimmed by 1 base and J by 4 bases, leaving 5 bases between them. The CDR3 runs 14 residues. Germline CDR1 and CDR2: LGHNA and YSLEER. CDR3 DNA: TGCGCCAGCAGCCAAGGGGACGGGGCCAACGTCCTGACTTTC. Translated: CASSQGDGANVLTF.

V is TRBV5-1 and J is TRBJ2-7; perhaps TRBD1 as D (5 bases). The CDR3 totals 16 residues. The germline V gene encodes CDR1 SGHRS and CDR2 YFSETQ. Trimming cost V 4 bases and J 2 bases, with 19 bases left between them. CDR3 sequence (DNA): TGCGCCAGCAGCACTTCACTGGGGCAGCGAACCTACGAGCAGTACTTC. It encodes CASSTSLGQRTYEQYF.

The chain couples TRBV27 to TRBJ2-1; 10 positions agree with TRBD2. CDR3 length equals 18 residues. Trimming took 9 bases from V and 0 from J; bases not matched to a gene: 14. From germline, CDR1 is MNHEY and CDR2 SMNVEV (reference sequence). The CDR3 sequence: CASRRGLAIDGSYNEQFF. The CDR3 nucleotides read TGTGCCAGTCGAAGGGGACTAGCGATAGACGGCTCCTACAATGAGCAGTTCTTC.

This clonotype has a single count. The chain uses TRBV7-9 and TRBJ1-2; D is uncertain. The length of the CDR3 is 15 residues. The germline CDR1 and CDR2 sequences are SEHNR and FQNEAQ (reference sequence). The germline V and J ends were trimmed by 5 bases and 2 bases, with 15 bases remaining between them. In DNA, the CDR3 is TGTGCCAGCAGCCCGGGCGACGGCCCCAACTATGGCTACACCTTC. Protein: CASSPGDGPNYGYTF.

This clonotype was found a few times. V usage is TRBV12-3 or TRBV12-4 and J usage is TRBJ2-4; D gene ambiguous. The CDR3 covers 14 residues. Between the trimmed V and J ends, which lost 7 bases and 2 bases, there was a span of 12 bases. CDR3: CASNFGVSKNIQYF. CDR3 coding DNA: TGTGCCAGCAACTTTGGGGTTTCCAAAAACATTCAGTACTTC.

This chain uses TRBV29-1 with TRBJ2-7; 7 bases map to TRBD1. The CDR3 runs 12 residues. Germline V lookup: CDR1 SQVTM, CDR2 ANQGSEA. V was clipped by 6 bases and J by 3 bases; unmatched bases: 5. This chain's CDR3 is CSVRTGYYEQYF. Here the CDR3 DNA reads TGCAGCGTGCGGACAGGCTACTACGAGCAGTACTTC.

This clonotype was seen a single time. The genes are TRBV7-2 and TRBJ1-6; the D gene is possibly TRBD1 (5 bases). Germline V gene sequence: CDR1 SGHTA, CDR2 FQGNSA. The length of the CDR3 is 17 residues. Deletions cut 5 bases from V and 3 bases from J, with 17 bases between. The CDR3: CASSRRWGRDYNSPLHF. CDR3 DNA: TGTGCCAGCAGCCGTAGGTGGGGCCGAGACTATAATTCACCCCTCCACTTT.

This clonotype was counted at least ten times. The rearrangement uses TRBV4-1 and TRBJ2-5; 9 bases map to TRBD2. CDR1 is MGHRA and CDR2 is YSYEKL in the germline V gene. The trim removed 7 bases at V and 5 bases at J, leaving 11 bases unmatched. The CDR3 spans 15 residues. As DNA, the CDR3 is TGCGCCAGCACACCCGGCCTAGCGGGACGTGAGACCCAGTACTTC. This encodes CASTPGLAGRETQYF.

This clonotype was detected a few times. The chain combines TRBV20-1 with TRBJ1-5; D may be TRBD1 (6 bases). CDR1 and CDR2 (germline): DFQATT, SNEGSKA (reference sequence). This CDR3 has 14 amino acids. With 3 bases removed from V and 3 bases from J, the gap between germline ends came to 12 bases. Here the CDR3 reads CSASGGQINQPQHF. The DNA for the CDR3 is TGCAGTGCTAGTGGGGGGCAGATCAATCAGCCCCAGCATTTT.

The J gene is TRBJ1-6, the V gene TRBV19, with D perhaps TRBD1 (5 bases). V was clipped by 6 bases and J by 7 bases, with 13 bases between them. The length of the CDR3 is 14 residues. Germline V gene lookup returns CDR1 LNHDA and CDR2 SQIVND (reference sequence). CDR3 region: CASRSLTENSPLHF. The CDR3 nucleotides are TGTGCCAGTAGAAGCTTGACAGAAAATTCACCCCTCCACTTT.

V gene TRBV6-6 combines with J gene TRBJ1-2; D is possibly TRBD1 (6 bases). Germline CDR1 and CDR2: MNHNY and SVGAGI (reference sequence). CDR3 length equals 14 residues. With 2 bases removed from V and 6 bases from J, the gap between germline ends came to 13 bases. The CDR3, as DNA: TGTGCCAGCAGTTACGACAGGACCGCCGATGGCTACACCTTC. Its protein product is CASSYDRTADGYTF.

This clonotype was seen more than once but under ten times. The J gene is TRBJ2-7, the V gene TRBV14; maybe TRBD2 (5 bases). The V gene's germline CDR1 is SGHDN and CDR2 FVKESK. The CDR3 runs 14 residues. Trimming pared 2 bases from V and 1 base from J, leaving 9 bases between. CDR3: CASSQSPGSYEQYF. In DNA form, the CDR3 reads TGTGCCAGCAGCCAAAGCCCGGGATCCTACGAGCAGTACTTC.

A single count supports this clonotype. V and J are TRBV7-2 and TRBJ2-7; D is ambiguous. The V and J ends lost 3 bases and 11 bases respectively, with 11 bases between them. This CDR3 region has 11 residues. CDR1 and CDR2 from the germline V gene are SGHTA and FQGNSA. This CDR3 reads CASSLPPVKYF. Written as DNA, the CDR3 is TGTGCCAGCAGCTTGCCGCCAGTGAAGTACTTC.

This clonotype turned up a few times. The rearrangement links TRBV2 to TRBJ2-3, with D hard to call. The CDR3 runs to 13 residues. The germline CDR1 and CDR2 sequences are SNHLY and FYNNEI. V was shortened by 4 bases and J by 6 bases, with 11 bases between the two germline ends. CDR3 nucleotide sequence: TGTGCCAGCAGTGGGTCCCAGATCGATACGCAGTATTTT. Encoded protein: CASSGSQIDTQYF.

This clonotype was seen only a few times. The chain uses TRBV5-5 and TRBJ2-5; no clear D. TRBJ2-1 matches the DNA end more closely, so the J call is doubtful. The V gene's germline CDR1 is SGHKS and CDR2 YYEKEE (reference sequence). The CDR3 length is 13 residues. As DNA, the CDR3 is TGTGCCAGCAGCAGGATGGAAGCTCGGGAGCAGTTCTTC. This codes for CASSRMEAREQFF.